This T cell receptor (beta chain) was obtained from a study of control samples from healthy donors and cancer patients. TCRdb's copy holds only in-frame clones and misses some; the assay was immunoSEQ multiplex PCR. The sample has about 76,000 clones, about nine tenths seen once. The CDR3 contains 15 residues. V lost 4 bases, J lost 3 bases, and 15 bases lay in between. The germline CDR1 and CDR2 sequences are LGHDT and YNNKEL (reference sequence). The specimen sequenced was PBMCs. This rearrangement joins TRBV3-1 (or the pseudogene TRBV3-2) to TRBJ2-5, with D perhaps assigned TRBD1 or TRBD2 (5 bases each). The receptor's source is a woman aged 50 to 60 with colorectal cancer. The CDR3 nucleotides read TGTGCCAGCAGCCTCCACGGGACGGAAAAAGAGACCCAGTACTTC. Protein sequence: CASSLHGTEKETQYF.